These 32 T cell receptor beta chains share one sample of origin, sequenced in a study of T cell responses to AZD1222 COVID-19 vaccine. Some clones are missing from TCRdb's copy, which holds only in-frame ones; the method was immunoSEQ multiplex PCR. The data contain roughly 98,000 clones, less than 85% of them singletons. Source: peripheral blood, taken 28 days after the second AZD1222 dose. The receptors were sampled from an adult who received the AZD1222 COVID-19 vaccine.

As to this clone: The same CDR3 also results from other DNA sequences found in this sample. The CDR3 DNA is TGCGCCAGCAGCCTGGCAAGTTCGAACACCGGGGAGCTGTTTTTT. This sequence encodes CASSLASSNTGELFF. J is TRBJ2-2 and V is TRBV5-1, with no clear D. Germline V gene data show CDR1 as SGHRS and CDR2 as YFSETQ. V was clipped by 4 bases and J by 0 bases, with 10 bases between them. The CDR3 covers 15 residues.

The V call is TRBV18, the J call TRBJ1-1; D gene ambiguous. There are 11 residues in the CDR3. V lost 6 bases to trimming and J lost 6 bases, with 8 bases between them. Germline V gene lookup returns CDR1 KGHSH and CDR2 LQKENI. The CDR3 DNA reads TGTGCCAGCTCGCGGTCATCTGAAGCTTTCTTT. The encoded protein is CASSRSSEAFF.

This chain connects TRBV7-8 to TRBJ2-5; 7 positions agree with TRBD2. Germline trimming cut 5 bases from V and 4 bases from J; bases unmatched to any gene: 4. CDR3 length: 13 amino acids. Germline CDR1 and CDR2: SGHVS and FQNEAQ. The CDR3: CASSRGGTETQYF. The CDR3, as DNA: TGTGCCAGCAGCAGGGGAGGGACAGAGACCCAGTACTTC.

This chain connects TRBV24-1 to TRBJ1-2; D perhaps matches TRBD1 (6 bases). The CDR3 spans 12 residues. Trimming took 11 bases from V and 8 from J, leaving 17 bases between them. The germline CDR1 and CDR2 sequences are KGHDR and SFDVKD. The CDR3 DNA follows: TGTGCCATTGCTCCAGGGGTCTTGGGCTACACCTTC. Its translation is CAIAPGVLGYTF.

V gene TRBV3-1 (or the pseudogene TRBV3-2) combines with J gene TRBJ1-2, with 10 nucleotides matching TRBD1. This CDR3 contains 15 residues. The trim removed 4 bases at V and 8 bases at J, leaving 10 bases unmatched. Germline V gives CDR1 LGHDT, CDR2 YNNKEL (reference sequence). CDR3 DNA: TGTGCCAGCAGCCCCTCCCTCGACAGGGGGCAAGGCTACACCTTC. It codes for CASSPSLDRGQGYTF.

This chain uses TRBV4-3 with TRBJ1-1, with TRBD1 matching 7 bases. V was clipped by 4 bases and J by 1 base; unmatched bases: 6. The CDR3 is made up of 15 amino acids. Germline V lookup: CDR1 LGHNA, CDR2 YSLEER. CDR3: CASSLHRGSNTEAFF. The CDR3 DNA follows: TGCGCCAGCAGCCTGCACAGGGGATCGAACACTGAAGCTTTCTTT.

J is TRBJ1-1 and V is TRBV5-8; weak D call: TRBD1 (6 bases). The V and J ends lost 3 bases and 0 bases respectively, with 9 bases between them. The length of the CDR3 is 14 residues. Germline V gene lookup returns CDR1 SGHTS and CDR2 YDEGEE. CDR3 nucleotides: TGTGCCAGCAGCTGGGGGGCCATGAACACTGAAGCTTTCTTT. Its protein product is CASSWGAMNTEAFF.

J is TRBJ1-2 and V is TRBV7-2, with 10 bases aligning to TRBD1. V shed 5 bases, J shed 9 bases, and the junction held 9 bases outside the gene matches. CDR1 SGHTA and CDR2 FQGNSA come from the germline V gene. The CDR3 has 14 residues. In DNA form, the CDR3 reads TGTGCCAGCAGCCCCCCCGGGGACAGGGGTCGCTACACCTTC. Translating it yields CASSPPGDRGRYTF.

The V call is TRBV12-3 or TRBV12-4, the J call TRBJ2-3; D not certain. This CDR3 is 10 amino acids long. V lost 4 bases to trimming and J lost 6 bases, with 2 bases between them. CDR3 residues: CASSWDTQYF. The CDR3 bases are TGTGCCAGCAGTTGGGATACGCAGTATTTT.

This sequence joins TRBV7-9 and TRBJ2-1, with D possibly being TRBD2 (6 bases). The CDR3 contains 14 residues. V was clipped by 4 bases and J by 4 bases, with 11 bases between them. Germline V gene sequence: CDR1 SEHNR, CDR2 FQNEAQ (reference sequence). The CDR3 sequence: CASSYRDFYNEQFF. CDR3 DNA sequence: TGTGCCAGCAGCTACCGGGACTTTTACAATGAGCAGTTCTTC.

V is TRBV27 and J is TRBJ1-5; 8 bases align to TRBD1. Germline CDR1 is MNHEY and CDR2 is SMNVEV (reference sequence). This CDR3 region has 16 residues. The V gene end was trimmed by 5 bases and the J gene end by 3 bases; junction bases not matched to a gene: 9. CDR3 bases: TGTGCCAGCAGTGCGACACAGGGGGGTTACAATCAGCCCCAGCATTTT. This sequence encodes CASSATQGGYNQPQHF.

The CDR3 is CASNTLPSTNYGYTF. The CDR3 nucleotides read TGTGCCAGCAATACTCTACCTTCAACTAACTATGGCTACACCTTC. V gene TRBV6-5 combines with J gene TRBJ1-2; D is uncertain. V lost 7 bases, J lost 0 bases, and 15 bases lay in between. The CDR3 runs 15 residues. Germline V lookup: CDR1 MNHEY, CDR2 SVGAGI.

This chain uses TRBV10-2 with TRBJ2-7; 11 bases line up with TRBD1. Trimming cost V 2 bases and J 0 bases; bases outside gene matches: 3. CDR1 and CDR2 from the germline V gene are WSHSY and SAAADI. This CDR3 is 16 amino acids long. CDR3 protein: CASSEPGTGGSYEQYF. The CDR3 nucleotides read TGCGCCAGCAGTGAGCCGGGGACAGGGGGCTCCTACGAGCAGTACTTC.

The chain is built from TRBV24-1 and TRBJ1-5, with D perhaps TRBD1 (6 bases). The CDR3 spans 14 residues. Between the trimmed V and J ends, which lost 6 bases and 7 bases, there was a span of 15 bases. Germline CDR1 is KGHDR and CDR2 is SFDVKD. CDR3 nucleotide sequence: TGTGCCACCAGTTCCAGGGGAGGTAGCCAGCCCCAGCATTTT. Its translation: CATSSRGGSQPQHF.

The rearrangement uses TRBV29-1 and TRBJ1-1; D not certain. CDR3 length equals 11 residues. V gave up 4 bases and J gave up 3 bases, with 6 bases separating them. The germline V gene encodes CDR1 SQVTM and CDR2 ANQGSEA. The CDR3 bases are TGCAGCGTTGGAAGGGACACTGAAGCTTTCTTT. Its translation is CSVGRDTEAFF.

In its sample, this clone was seen once. The chain couples TRBV6-2 or TRBV6-3 to TRBJ1-6; a possible D gene is TRBD1 (5 bases). The germline V gene has CDR1 MNHEY and CDR2 SVGEGT. The CDR3 has 14 amino acids. V was trimmed by 2 bases and J by 14 bases, leaving 16 bases between them. The CDR3 DNA reads as TGTGCCAGCAGTTACGGGGGGAGGAGCAACACCCTCCACTTT. It translates to CASSYGGRSNTLHF.

This clone was observed a single time. The chain links TRBV7-9 to TRBJ1-1; tentative D call: TRBD1 (6 bases). Deletions cut 7 bases from V and 1 base from J, with 16 bases between. The CDR3 runs 15 residues. Germline V gene sequence: CDR1 SEHNR, CDR2 FQNEAQ (reference sequence). CDR3 DNA: TGTGCCAGCATCCCTAGTGGGGGCCCGAACACTGAAGCTTTCTTT. Translation gives CASIPSGGPNTEAFF.

The rearrangement links TRBV6-1 to TRBJ1-4; D possibly corresponds to TRBD1 (6 bases). V shed 2 bases and J shed 2 bases, with 12 bases lying between them. From germline, CDR1 is MNHNS and CDR2 SASEGT. This CDR3 has 16 residues. The CDR3 reads CASSEPRGPTNEKLFF. Written as DNA, the CDR3 is TGTGCCAGCAGTGAACCCCGGGGGCCCACTAATGAAAAACTGTTTTTT.

The chain is built from TRBV24-1 and TRBJ1-2; D is unclear. The CDR3 spans 12 residues. The germline V gene has CDR1 KGHDR and CDR2 SFDVKD. Trimming shortened V by 2 bases and J by 7 bases, and 7 bases separated the two germline ends. CDR3 sequence: CATSDYGAGYTF. As DNA, the CDR3 is TGTGCCACCAGTGATTATGGCGCTGGCTACACCTTC.

This sequence joins TRBV2 and TRBJ1-6; TRBD1 aligns across 9 bases. The germline gives CDR1 SNHLY, CDR2 FYNNEI. V lost 11 bases and J lost 10; bases outside the gene matches: 9. The CDR3 runs 13 residues. This chain's CDR3 is CAGGMDRGSPLHF. The CDR3 region has the DNA TGTGCCGGTGGGATGGACAGGGGATCACCCCTCCACTTT.

The J gene is TRBJ1-2, the V gene TRBV2, with D maybe TRBD1 (6 bases). The V end lost 6 bases, the J end lost 1 base, and 12 bases lay between the germline ends. Germline V CDR1 and CDR2: SNHLY, FYNNEI. The CDR3 runs to 14 residues. The CDR3 here is CASRQQGDNYGYTF. In DNA form, the CDR3 reads TGTGCCAGCAGACAACAGGGAGATAACTATGGCTACACCTTC.

The chain couples TRBV7-2 to TRBJ2-1; 7 bases match TRBD1. The CDR3 has 17 amino acids. Per the germline V gene, CDR1 is SGHTA and CDR2 is FQGNSA. Trimming cost V 5 bases and J 4 bases; bases outside gene matches: 14. The CDR3: CASSVTGPIINYNEQFF. For the CDR3, the DNA is TGTGCCAGCAGCGTGACAGGGCCGATAATAAATTACAATGAGCAGTTCTTC.

V gene TRBV28 combines with J gene TRBJ2-2, with 7 bases aligning to TRBD1. Per germline, CDR1 MDHEN and CDR2 SYDVKM. V trimming: 10 bases; J trimming: 3 bases; junction bases outside the gene matches: 14. This CDR3 contains 16 residues. The CDR3 spells CATAFPGQDDTGELFF. The CDR3 bases are TGTGCCACCGCCTTCCCAGGACAGGACGACACCGGGGAGCTGTTTTTT.

This clone was seen a handful of times. This chain uses TRBV27 with TRBJ1-2; TRBD1 agrees at 9 bases. Germline V lookup: CDR1 MNHEY, CDR2 SMNVEV (reference sequence). The CDR3 is made up of 13 amino acids. Unmatched junction bases numbered 6, after V lost 6 bases and J lost 7 bases. This CDR3 reads CASRTGGNSGYTF. The CDR3 DNA reads as TGTGCCAGCAGAACAGGGGGCAATAGTGGCTACACCTTC.

The V call is TRBV3-1 (or the pseudogene TRBV3-2), the J call TRBJ2-7; 9 bases match TRBD1. Germline values: CDR1 LGHDT, CDR2 YNNKEL (reference sequence). The V segment lost 0 bases and the J segment 4 bases; nucleotides outside the gene matches: 1. The CDR3 consists of 14 residues. DNA for the CDR3: TGTGCCAGCAGCCAAGAGGACAGGGGATACGAGCAGTACTTC. Translated: CASSQEDRGYEQYF.

The chain links TRBV5-4 to TRBJ2-1; 9 bases align to TRBD2. This CDR3 is 16 amino acids long. Per the germline V gene, CDR1 is SGHNT and CDR2 is YYREEE (reference sequence). The junction had 5 bases not matched to a gene; V was cut back by 0 bases and J by 4 bases. In DNA, the CDR3 is TGTGCCAGCAGCTTGGAAGGCGGGAGGGGATACAATGAGCAGTTCTTC. This encodes CASSLEGGRGYNEQFF.

V usage is TRBV20-1 and J usage is TRBJ1-5; no firm D call. CDR1 is DFQATT, CDR2 SNEGSKA, per germline (reference sequence). The ends were cut back, 4 bases at V and 3 bases at J, with 10 bases in the middle. The CDR3 is 13 amino acids. CDR3 bases: TGCAGTGCTATTGAGGCCCTCAATCAGCCCCAGCATTTT. It translates to CSAIEALNQPQHF.

The chain is built from TRBV24-1 and TRBJ2-1; 10 bases agree with TRBD2. V dropped 2 bases and J dropped 10; count of bases not matched to a gene: 13. The CDR3 length is 17 residues. The germline gives CDR1 KGHDR, CDR2 SFDVKD. CDR3 residues: CATSDSTSGALRNEQFF. CDR3 DNA sequence: TGTGCCACCAGTGATTCTACTAGCGGGGCCCTTCGTAACGAGCAGTTCTTC.

V is TRBV5-8 and J is TRBJ1-3; 11 bases map to TRBD1. CDR3 length equals 18 residues. The germline CDR1 and CDR2 sequences are SGHTS and YDEGEE. Germline trimming cut 4 bases from V and 3 bases from J; bases unmatched to any gene: 12. CDR3: CASSDQLIGTGGGNTIYF. The CDR3 DNA reads TGTGCCAGCAGCGATCAACTCATCGGGACAGGGGGTGGAAACACCATATATTTT. The full variable domain, its missing parts supplied by reference TRBV5-8 and TRBJ1-3, is EAGVTQSPTHLIKTRGQQATLRCSPISGHTSVYWYQQALGLGLQFLLWYDEGEERNRGNFPPRFSGRQFPNYSSELNVNALELEDSALYLCASSDQLIGTGGGNTIYFGEGSWLTVV.

The chain links TRBV5-1 to TRBJ1-6; a possible D gene is TRBD1 (6 bases). This CDR3 spans 14 amino acids. V was pared by 5 bases and J by 6 bases, with 12 bases between. Per the germline V gene, CDR1 is SGHRS and CDR2 is YFSETQ. CDR3 in DNA: TGCGCCAGCAGGCACCGGGACACTAATTCACCCCTCCACTTT. It is translated as CASRHRDTNSPLHF.

The chain is built from TRBV7-9 and TRBJ2-1; TRBD2 matches at 7 bases. Per the germline V gene, CDR1 is SEHNR and CDR2 is FQNEAQ (reference sequence). Trimming removed 6 bases from V and 9 bases from J; junction bases left unmatched: 8. The CDR3 length is 13 residues. The CDR3 sequence: CASSGLGTSEQFF. The CDR3 DNA sequence: TGTGCCAGCAGTGGACTAGGTACCAGTGAGCAGTTCTTC.

This clone was picked up many times. The V call is TRBV19, the J call TRBJ1-1; no definite D call. The CDR3 runs to 15 residues. Trimming removed 7 bases at V and 1 base at J, with 16 bases between. Germline CDR1 is LNHDA and CDR2 is SQIVND (reference sequence). The CDR3 spells CASKVGSHSNTEAFF. The CDR3 DNA sequence: TGTGCCAGTAAGGTAGGGAGTCACTCGAACACTGAAGCTTTCTTT. The full variable domain, rest sourced from reference TRBV19 and TRBJ1-1, is DGGITQSPKYLFRKEGQNVTLSCEQNLNHDAMYWYRQDPGQGLRLIYYSQIVNDFQKGDIAEGYSVSREKKESFPLTVTSAQKNPTAFYLCASKVGSHSNTEAFFGQGTRLTVV.